Presented here are 17 T cell receptor beta chains from one specimen sequenced in a study of neoadjuvant anti-PD-1 for oral cavity cancer. Time point reported: after neoadjuvant nivolumab, at surgical resection. The repertoire was sequenced with immunoSEQ multiplex PCR; TCRdb's copy has only in-frame clones and lacks some. The data show a few thousand clones, 59% seen once. Material: tumor tissue, obtained after nivolumab (anti-PD-1) treatment. The receptors originated from a person aged 35-80 years with oral cavity squamous cell carcinoma.

This clone has just a few counts. This chain uses TRBV5-1 with TRBJ2-5; perhaps TRBD2 as D (5 bases). The germline V and J ends were trimmed by 6 bases and 5 bases, with 14 bases remaining between them. Germline assignment: CDR1 SGHRS and CDR2 YFSETQ. This CDR3 contains 13 residues. Here the CDR3 DNA reads TGCGCCAGCAATCTAGCCTCGGGGGAGACCCAGTACTTC. Amino acid sequence: CASNLASGETQYF.

By sample fraction, this clone is large (0.1 to 1%). Other DNA sequences in the same sample also yield this CDR3. V gene TRBV7-9 combines with J gene TRBJ1-4; unclear D gene. Germline assignment: CDR1 SEHNR and CDR2 FQNEAQ (reference sequence). The CDR3 runs to 15 residues. The V end lost 3 bases, the J end lost 0 bases, and 8 bases lay between the germline ends. This CDR3 is CASSFPSTTNEKLFF. For the CDR3, the DNA is TGTGCCAGCAGCTTTCCCAGTACAACTAATGAAAAACTGTTTTTT.

This clone was seen a handful of times. Only one base separates this from a far larger clonotype, so it likely reflects a read error. This chain connects TRBV4-2 to TRBJ2-6; 9 bases line up with TRBD2. CDR3 length: 16 amino acids. V lost 2 bases, J lost 4 bases, and 3 bases stayed unmatched. Germline lookup yields CDR1 LGHNA and CDR2 YNFKEQ. The CDR3 DNA follows: TGTGCCAGCAGCCAAACAGCGGGAGGAGGGGCCAACGTCCTGACTTTC. Protein sequence: CASSQTAGGGANVLTF.

As DNA, the CDR3 is TGTGCCAGTAGTATTCCGACAGTACTAGCCAAAAACATTCAGTACTTC. This codes for CASSIPTVLAKNIQYF. J is TRBJ2-4 and V is TRBV19; TRBD1 is a possible D gene (5 bases). CDR3 length equals 16 residues. Trimming pared 3 bases from V and 0 bases from J, leaving 12 bases between. The germline V gene has CDR1 LNHDA and CDR2 SQIVND (reference sequence).

This sequence joins TRBV14 and TRBJ2-7, with 9 bases identical to TRBD1. Unmatched junction bases numbered 4, after V lost 4 bases and J lost 3 bases. The germline V gene encodes CDR1 SGHDN and CDR2 FVKESK. This CDR3 contains 14 residues. In DNA form, the CDR3 reads TGTGCCAGCAGCCCGGGACAGGGATTCTACGAGCAGTACTTC. Translation gives CASSPGQGFYEQYF.

The chain is built from TRBV30 and TRBJ1-5; TRBD1 is a possible D gene (6 bases). V was shortened by 7 bases and J by 1 base, with 17 bases between the two germline ends. Germline CDR1 reads GTSNPN; CDR2 reads SVGIG (reference sequence). The CDR3 loop spans 15 amino acids. The DNA for the CDR3 is TGTGCCTCCTCCCGGGACACAAGAAGCAATCAGCCCCAGCATTTT. This codes for CASSRDTRSNQPQHF.

This clone was detected only a few times. V usage is TRBV7-9 and J usage is TRBJ1-1; no clear D. The germline gives CDR1 SEHNR, CDR2 FQNEAQ (reference sequence). CDR3 length equals 13 residues. Trimming removed 3 bases at V and 1 base at J, with 6 bases between. The CDR3 bases are TGTGCCAGCAGCTTTGGGGAGAACACTGAAGCTTTCTTT. Translated, it gives CASSFGENTEAFF.

This clone is labeled as large (0.1 to 1%). V is TRBV19 and J is TRBJ2-6, with 12 bases identical to TRBD2. The CDR3 contains 18 residues. With V trimmed by 6 bases and J by 0 bases, 6 bases remained unmatched. Germline V gene data show CDR1 as LNHDA and CDR2 as SQIVND (reference sequence). This CDR3 reads CASSLLAGGHSGANVLTF. The DNA of the CDR3 is TGTGCCAGTAGCCTACTAGCGGGGGGACACTCTGGGGCCAACGTCCTGACTTTC.

This clone has a handful of counts. This chain uses TRBV5-6 with TRBJ1-5, with D tentatively TRBD1 (5 bases). Between the trimmed V and J ends, which lost 4 bases and 4 bases, there was a span of 9 bases. Per the germline V gene, CDR1 is SGHDT and CDR2 is YYEEEE. The CDR3 is made up of 13 amino acids. The CDR3 nucleotides read TGTGCCAGCAGCGGGCGGGGGAATCAGCCCCAGCATTTT. This codes for CASSGRGNQPQHF.

The genes are TRBV27 and TRBJ2-5, with TRBD1 identical over 9 bases. The germline CDR1 and CDR2 sequences are MNHEY and SMNVEV (reference sequence). The CDR3 totals 15 residues. V lost 6 bases, J lost 5 bases, and 10 bases stayed unmatched. CDR3 sequence reads: CASSTRTGEGETQYF. The CDR3 DNA is TGTGCCAGCAGCACCCGGACAGGGGAGGGCGAGACCCAGTACTTC.

This chain joins TRBV6-1 and TRBJ2-1; D unclear. Germline values: CDR1 MNHNS, CDR2 SASEGT. The germline V and J ends were trimmed by 7 bases and 15 bases, with 13 bases remaining between them. The CDR3 runs 10 residues. CDR3: CASIGPPAFF. In nucleotides, the CDR3 is TGTGCCAGCATCGGCCCGCCAGCGTTCTTC.

This clone was observed a handful of times. The J gene is TRBJ2-3, the V gene TRBV5-1; 8 bases align to TRBD1. CDR3 size: 16 residues. CDR1 SGHRS and CDR2 YFSETQ come from the germline V gene. The junction had 4 bases not matched to a gene; V was cut back by 0 bases and J by 1 base. CDR3 in DNA: TGCGCCAGCAGCTTGGAGGACAGGGTCGGCACAGATACGCAGTATTTT. Its protein product is CASSLEDRVGTDTQYF.

The chain carries TRBV28 and TRBJ2-7; 7 nucleotides match TRBD1. V shed 3 bases and J 6 bases; nucleotides not matched to a gene: 8. Per germline, CDR1 MDHEN and CDR2 SYDVKM. The CDR3 covers 14 residues. CDR3 residues: CASSLSNRGSEQYF. In nucleotides, the CDR3 is TGTGCCAGCAGTTTGTCGAACAGGGGTAGCGAGCAGTACTTC.

The V and J genes are TRBV28 and TRBJ1-1; D is uncertain. The CDR3 has 13 residues. In germline, CDR1 is MDHEN, CDR2 SYDVKM. The V end was cut by 6 bases, the J end by 5 bases, with 13 bases between. The CDR3 region has the DNA TGTGCCAGCAGCCCCCGGGGATGGACTGAAGCTTTCTTT. It translates to CASSPRGWTEAFF.

This chain connects TRBV7-9 to TRBJ2-4; D is possibly TRBD1 (6 bases). V was clipped by 5 bases and J by 4 bases, with 9 bases between them. Per the germline V gene, CDR1 is SEHNR and CDR2 is FQNEAQ (reference sequence). The CDR3 loop spans 13 amino acids. This chain's CDR3 is CASSPTGKNIQYF. The CDR3 DNA reads as TGTGCCAGCAGCCCAACAGGGAAAAACATTCAGTACTTC. The full variable domain, in which reference TRBV7-9 and TRBJ2-4 provide the parts outside the CDR3, is DTGVSQNPRHKITKRGQNVTFRCDPISEHNRLYWYRQTLGQGPEFLTYFQNEAQLEKSRLLSDRFSAERPKGSFSTLEIQRTEQGDSAMYLCASSPTGKNIQYFGAGTRLSVL.

The rearrangement joins TRBV25-1 to TRBJ1-2; D gene ambiguous. There are 11 residues in the CDR3. Trimming removed 7 bases from V and 7 bases from J, with 10 bases in between. The germline gives CDR1 MGHDK, CDR2 SYGVNS. The DNA of the CDR3 is TGTGCCAGCAACTATGGCGGTGGCTACACCTTC. Translated: CASNYGGGYTF.

This clone was seen a few times. The genes are TRBV5-6 and TRBJ2-5, with TRBD2 identical over 16 bases. Trimming took 4 bases from V and 5 from J; bases not matched to a gene: 2. Germline CDR1 and CDR2: SGHDT and YYEEEE. CDR3 length equals 15 residues. This chain's CDR3 is CASSPGLAGGETQYF. CDR3 bases: TGTGCCAGCAGCCCGGGACTAGCGGGAGGGGAGACCCAGTACTTC.